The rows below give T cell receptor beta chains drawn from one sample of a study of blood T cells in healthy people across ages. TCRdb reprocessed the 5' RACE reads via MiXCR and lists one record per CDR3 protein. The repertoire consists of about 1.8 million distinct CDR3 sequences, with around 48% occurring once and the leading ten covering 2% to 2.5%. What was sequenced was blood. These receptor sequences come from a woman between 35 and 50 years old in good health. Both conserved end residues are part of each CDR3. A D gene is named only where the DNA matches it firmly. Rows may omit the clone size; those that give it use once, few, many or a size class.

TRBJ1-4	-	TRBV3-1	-	TGTGCCAGCAAACAGTCGGGTCTAACTAATGAAAAACTGTTTTTT	CASKQSGLTNEKLFF
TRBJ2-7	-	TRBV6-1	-	TGTGCCAGCAGTGAATACGGTGGTACAGCCTCCTACGAGCAGTACTTC	CASSEYGGTASYEQYF
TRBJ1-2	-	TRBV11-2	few	TGTGCCAGCAGCACCCCGCGGGGGCATAATGGCTACACCTTC	CASSTPRGHNGYTF
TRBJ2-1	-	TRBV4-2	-	TGTGCCAGCAGCCCCCGACTAGCACAGGGAAATGAGCAGTTCTTC	CASSPRLAQGNEQFF
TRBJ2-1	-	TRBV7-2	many	TGTGCCAGCAGCTTACAGGGGCAGGGTTACAATGAGCAGTTCTTC	CASSLQGQGYNEQFF
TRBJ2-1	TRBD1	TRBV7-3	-	TGTGCCAGCGGCACAGGGGACAGCTCCTACAATGAGCAGTTCTTC	CASGTGDSSYNEQFF
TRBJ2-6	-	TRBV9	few	TGTGCCAGCAGCGTAGTCGGCCACCTTATCTCTGGGGCCAACGTCCTGACTTTC	CASSVVGHLISGANVLTF
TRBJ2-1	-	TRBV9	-	TGTGCCAGCAGCGTAGGATTGGGGGGCGCTTACAATGAGCAGTTCTTC	CASSVGLGGAYNEQFF
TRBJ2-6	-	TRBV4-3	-	TGCGCCAGCAGCCCAAAGGGTGCTGGGGCCAACGTCCTGACTTTC	CASSPKGAGANVLTF
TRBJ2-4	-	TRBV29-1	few	TGCAGCGTTAGGGGCGTGAGCTGGCTCAAAAACATTCAGTACTTC	CSVRGVSWLKNIQYF
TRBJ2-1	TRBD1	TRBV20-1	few	TGCAGTGCCCCGGGACAGGGTCGGAATGAGCAGTTCTTC	CSAPGQGRNEQFF
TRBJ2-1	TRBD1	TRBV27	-	TGTGCCAGTTCCCGGGACAGGTTTTCCTACAATGAGCAGTTCTTC	CASSRDRFSYNEQFF
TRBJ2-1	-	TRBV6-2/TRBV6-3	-	TGTGCCAGCAAACCTCACAGGGTACCAGAGGGCAATGAGCAGTTCTTC	CASKPHRVPEGNEQFF
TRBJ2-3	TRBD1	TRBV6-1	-	TGTGCCAGCAGCCCGGACAGGGGCATTACAGATACGCAGTATTTT	CASSPDRGITDTQYF
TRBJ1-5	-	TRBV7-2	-	TGTGCCAGCAGCTTATCTCCGGGTTTAGGACAGCCCCAGCATTTT	CASSLSPGLGQPQHF
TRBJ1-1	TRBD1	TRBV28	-	TGTGCCAGCAGTTTAACGGGACAGGGGCGCCACGGCACTGAAGCTTTCTTT	CASSLTGQGRHGTEAFF
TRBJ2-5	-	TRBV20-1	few	TGCAGTGCTAGGGATCCTCGGGGGAACAACCAAGAGACCCAGTACTTC	CSARDPRGNNQETQYF
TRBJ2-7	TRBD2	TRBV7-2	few	TGTGCCAGCAGGAATAGCGGGGGGGCCCCCTACGAGCAGTACTTC	CASRNSGGAPYEQYF
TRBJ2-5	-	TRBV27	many	TGTGCCAGCAGCCAAAGGTTACAGGGAGGTGAGACCCAGTACTTC	CASSQRLQGGETQYF
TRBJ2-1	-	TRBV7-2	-	TGTGCCAGCAGTCCCCACCAAAGGGCGGGGAGGAGTGAGCAGTTCTTC	CASSPHQRAGRSEQFF
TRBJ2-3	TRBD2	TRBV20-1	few	TGCAGTGCTAGGAAAGCAGGCGGGGGGCATACGCAGTATTTT	CSARKAGGGHTQYF
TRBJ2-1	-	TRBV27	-	TGTGCCAGCAGTTTATTGGGGGGTTCCCTCCAAGAGACCCAGTTCTTC	CASSLLGGSLQETQFF
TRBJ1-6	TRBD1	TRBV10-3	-	TGTGCCACCGCCCCTCAGGGACAGGGGAATTCACCCCTCCACTTT	CATAPQGQGNSPLHF
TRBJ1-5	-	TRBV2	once	TGTGCCGCGCAGGGAAGAAGCAATCAGCCCCAGCATTTT	CAAQGRSNQPQHF
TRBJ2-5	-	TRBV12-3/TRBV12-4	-	TGTGCCATCAGTTTAAGTGGGCAGGGCCAAGAGACCCAGTACTTC	CAISLSGQGQETQYF
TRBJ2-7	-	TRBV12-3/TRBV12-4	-	TGTGCCAGCAGTTTTAAGAGGCAAGGCTACGAGCAGTACTTC	CASSFKRQGYEQYF
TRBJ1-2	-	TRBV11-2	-	TGTGCCAGCAGCTTAAGGGGGGCAGTTCGTGCTAATGGCTACACCTTC	CASSLRGAVRANGYTF
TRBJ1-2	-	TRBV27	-	TGTGCCAGCAGTTTATCAAAAGGGTATGGCTACACCTTC	CASSLSKGYGYTF
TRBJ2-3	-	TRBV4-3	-	TGCGCCAGCAGCCAAGATGACCCTTCAGATACGCAGTATTTT	CASSQDDPSDTQYF
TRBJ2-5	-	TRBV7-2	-	TGTGCCAGCAGCATGCATTACCAAGAGACCCAGTACTTC	CASSMHYQETQYF
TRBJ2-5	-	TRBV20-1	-	TGCAGTGCTCAGGGGGGCTCCCAAGAGACCCAGTACTTC	CSAQGGSQETQYF